The 10 T cell receptor beta chains given below trace back to one sample, sequenced in a study of T cells after yellow fever vaccination (dated by TCRdb to between 2018 and 2021). This sample's treatment or condition label indicates: live attenuated yellow fever vaccine strain. Receptor amplification or capture employed 5' RACE. TCRdb shows the sequencer as Illumina HiSeq 2500. TCRdb reprocessing: public reads trimmed at Q25 with fastp, clones called with MiXCR, in-frame beta chains kept. Entries that share a CDR3 protein sequence are merged under the most common genes and DNA. This sample lists about 85,000 distinct CDR3 sequences; 13% were detected once. Approximately 23% of the sample rests with the top ten. Sample: CD8+ T cells not binding an NS4B(214-222) dextramer, sorted from PBMCs, taken roughly 20 days after the first yellow fever vaccination. According to the study, the label for this sample's cell subset or site signals: NS4B epitope dextramer-negative CD8 T cells. These receptors all stem from a man aged 18 to 30 who received the YFV17D yellow fever vaccine.

The chain joins TRBV20-1 to TRBJ2-4; 16 bases line up with TRBD2. The CDR3 sequence is 18 residues long. Germline CDR1 reads DFQATT; CDR2 reads SNEGSKA (reference sequence). Losses at the gene ends were 3 bases for V and 7 bases for J; bases not matched to a gene: 12. The CDR3 protein is CSASGTSGGAFVNNIQYF. For the CDR3, the DNA is TGCAGTGCTAGTGGGACTAGCGGGGGGGCCTTCGTCAACAACATTCAGTACTTC.

This clonotype was recorded a few times. The chain has TRBV7-9 and TRBJ2-7; TRBD2 matches at 8 bases. V lost 1 base to trimming and J lost 6 bases; unmatched junction nucleotides: 11. CDR1 SEHNR and CDR2 FQNEAQ come from the germline V gene (reference sequence). The CDR3 contains 16 residues. In DNA form, the CDR3 reads TGTGCCAGCAGCTTAGTTGTTGGGACTAGGGGTGGCGAGCAGTACTTC. As protein: CASSLVVGTRGGEQYF. The full variable domain, its missing parts supplied by reference TRBV7-9 and TRBJ2-7, is DTGVSQNPRHKITKRGQNVTFRCDPISEHNRLYWYRQTLGQGPEFLTYFQNEAQLEKSRLLSDRFSAERPKGSFSTLEIQRTEQGDSAMYLCASSLVVGTRGGEQYFGPGTRLTVT.

In this sample, this clonotype turned up a few times. The CDR3 DNA is TGTGCCAGCAGTTTTGGAGAGGCCGGGGAGCTGTTTTTT. This codes for CASSFGEAGELFF. The rearrangement joins TRBV27 to TRBJ2-2; no firm D call. V was shortened by 3 bases and J by 6 bases, with 8 bases between the two germline ends. Germline CDR1 reads MNHEY; CDR2 reads SMNVEV (reference sequence). CDR3 length: 13 residues.

This rearrangement joins TRBV7-9 to TRBJ2-3; D not resolved. V dropped 2 bases and J dropped 2 bases, with 11 bases sitting between them. Germline V gene lookup returns CDR1 SEHNR and CDR2 FQNEAQ (reference sequence). The CDR3 totals 15 residues. CDR3 bases: TGTGCCAGCAGCTTAATTTCCACATACACAGATACGCAGTATTTT. This sequence encodes CASSLISTYTDTQYF.

This clonotype came up a few times. The chain carries TRBV6-1 and TRBJ2-3; the match to TRBD2 covers 14 bases. The V and J ends lost 6 bases and 1 base, in that order; junction bases with no gene match: 0. Germline CDR1 is MNHNS and CDR2 is SASEGT. The CDR3 has 15 residues. The CDR3 reads CASRGLAGGTDTQYF. The CDR3 region has the DNA TGTGCCAGCAGGGGACTAGCGGGGGGCACAGATACGCAGTATTTT.

The J gene is TRBJ2-7, the V gene TRBV7-9; D uncertain. The CDR3 runs 12 residues. CDR1 and CDR2 (germline): SEHNR, FQNEAQ (reference sequence). V was trimmed by 5 bases and J by 3 bases, leaving 8 bases between them. CDR3 protein: CASSQNLYEQYV. CDR3 in DNA: TGTGCCAGCAGCCAAAACCTCTACGAGCAGTACGTC.

V and J are TRBV6-2 or TRBV6-3 and TRBJ2-2; D remains unclear. The CDR3 consists of 17 residues. Looked up from germline, CDR1 is MNHEY and CDR2 is SVGEGT. V lost 2 bases and J 1 base, leaving 14 bases between the germline ends. CDR3: CASSYGRPGLNTGELFF. In DNA form, the CDR3 reads TGTGCCAGCAGTTACGGGCGTCCCGGGCTGAACACCGGGGAGCTGTTTTTT.

This clonotype was seen ten or more times. The chain recombines TRBV7-9 with TRBJ2-5, with D perhaps matching TRBD1 (6 bases). Germline values: CDR1 SEHNR, CDR2 FQNEAQ (reference sequence). This CDR3 is built from 16 residues. Trimming stripped 2 bases from V and 2 bases from J, with 15 bases between. CDR3 amino acids: CASSLLGAGPQETQYF. The CDR3 DNA follows: TGTGCCAGCAGCTTACTGGGGGCAGGGCCACAAGAGACCCAGTACTTC.

A few counts support this clonotype. This CDR3 reads CAAGGSVWNTGELFF. The CDR3 coding sequence is TGTGCCGCGGGCGGCTCAGTCTGGAACACCGGGGAGCTGTTTTTT. The rearrangement links TRBV6-1 to TRBJ2-2; perhaps TRBD2 as D (5 bases). CDR3 length equals 15 residues. Trimming stripped 11 bases from V and 1 base from J, with 17 bases between. Per the germline V gene, CDR1 is MNHNS and CDR2 is SASEGT.

The rearrangement joins TRBV18 to TRBJ2-1; D gene uncertain. This CDR3 has 12 residues. V was clipped by 4 bases and J by 6 bases, with 7 bases between them. The germline V gene encodes CDR1 KGHSH and CDR2 LQKENI. The CDR3 region has the DNA TGTGCCAGCTCACGGGGTTTCAATGAGCAGTTCTTC. Protein: CASSRGFNEQFF.